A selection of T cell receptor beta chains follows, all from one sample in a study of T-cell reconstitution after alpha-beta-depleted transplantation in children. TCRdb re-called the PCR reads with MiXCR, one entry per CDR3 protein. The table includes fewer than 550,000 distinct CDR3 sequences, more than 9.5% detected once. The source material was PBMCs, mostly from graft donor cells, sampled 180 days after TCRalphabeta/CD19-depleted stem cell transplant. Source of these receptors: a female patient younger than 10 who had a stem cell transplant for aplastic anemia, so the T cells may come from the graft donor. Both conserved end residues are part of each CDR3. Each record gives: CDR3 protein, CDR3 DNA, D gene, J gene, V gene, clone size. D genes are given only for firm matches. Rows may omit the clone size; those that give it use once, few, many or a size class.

CDR3 protein: CASSSGLAGHTDTQYF
CDR3 DNA: TGTGCCAGCAGCTCCGGACTAGCGGGACACACAGATACGCAGTATTTT
D gene: TRBD2
J gene: TRBJ2-3
V gene: TRBV7-2
clone size: many

CDR3 protein: CASSPGRGQETQYF
CDR3 DNA: TGTGCCAGCTCACCGGGCAGGGGGCAAGAGACCCAGTACTTC
D gene: TRBD1
J gene: TRBJ2-5
V gene: TRBV18
clone size: few

CDR3 protein: CASSYTTEAFF
CDR3 DNA: TGTGCCAGCAGTTACACCACTGAAGCTTTCTTT
D gene: .
J gene: TRBJ1-1
V gene: TRBV12-3/TRBV12-4
clone size: few

CDR3 protein: CASSLGGAGEAFF
CDR3 DNA: TGTGCCAGCAGCCTGGGGGGCGCAGGTGAAGCTTTCTTT
D gene: .
J gene: TRBJ1-1
V gene: TRBV4-2
clone size: many

CDR3 protein: CASSLWESGANVLTF
CDR3 DNA: TGTGCCAGCAGTTTATGGGAGTCTGGGGCCAACGTCCTGACTTTC
D gene: .
J gene: TRBJ2-6
V gene: TRBV28
clone size: many

CDR3 protein: CASSPRTSGPWRANNEQFF
CDR3 DNA: TGTGCCAGCAGTCCGCGGACTAGCGGCCCATGGAGGGCCAACAATGAGCAGTTCTTC
D gene: TRBD2
J gene: TRBJ2-1
V gene: TRBV12-3/TRBV12-4
clone size: few

CDR3 protein: CASSPRTGEFSPLHF
CDR3 DNA: TGTGCCAGCTCACCCCGGACGGGGGAGTTTTCTCCCCTCCACTTT
D gene: .
J gene: TRBJ1-6
V gene: TRBV18
clone size: .

CDR3 protein: CASSTGNWAYEQYF
CDR3 DNA: TGTGCCAGCAGTACAGGGAATTGGGCCTACGAGCAGTACTTC
D gene: .
J gene: TRBJ2-7
V gene: TRBV6-2/TRBV6-3
clone size: few

CDR3 protein: CASTPAGATNTGELFF
CDR3 DNA: TGTGCCAGTACCCCTGCCGGGGCAACGAACACCGGGGAGCTGTTTTTT
D gene: .
J gene: TRBJ2-2
V gene: TRBV27
clone size: .

CDR3 protein: CASSLTGRGSPLHF
CDR3 DNA: TGTGCCAGCAGCTTAACAGGCCGGGGGTCACCCCTCCACTTT
D gene: .
J gene: TRBJ1-6
V gene: TRBV11-2
clone size: .

CDR3 protein: CASSPGLRNEQFF
CDR3 DNA: TGTGCCAGCTCACCTGGCTTGCGGAATGAGCAGTTCTTC
D gene: .
J gene: TRBJ2-1
V gene: TRBV18
clone size: .

CDR3 protein: CATSSPHRRNEQFF
CDR3 DNA: TGTGCCACCAGCAGCCCGCACCGAAGGAATGAGCAGTTCTTC
D gene: .
J gene: TRBJ2-1
V gene: TRBV15
clone size: many

CDR3 protein: CASSLKDKETQYF
CDR3 DNA: TGTGCCAGCAGCTTAAAAGATAAAGAGACCCAGTACTTC
D gene: .
J gene: TRBJ2-5
V gene: TRBV7-9
clone size: few

CDR3 protein: CASSPSFTGSVNQPQHF
CDR3 DNA: TGCGCCAGCAGCCCAAGCTTCACAGGGTCCGTCAATCAGCCCCAGCATTTT
D gene: .
J gene: TRBJ1-5
V gene: TRBV4-3
clone size: .

CDR3 protein: CASAGGPNTEAFF
CDR3 DNA: TGTGCCAGCGCTGGGGGGCCGAACACTGAAGCTTTCTTT
D gene: .
J gene: TRBJ1-1
V gene: TRBV3-1
clone size: few

CDR3 protein: CSAYLGRGGSTDTQYF
CDR3 DNA: TGCAGTGCCTACCTAGGGAGGGGGGGGAGCACAGATACGCAGTATTTT
D gene: .
J gene: TRBJ2-3
V gene: TRBV20-1
clone size: few

CDR3 protein: CASSFVHSSGTGTGRNTIYF
CDR3 DNA: TGTGCCAGCAGTTTCGTCCACAGTTCGGGCACCGGGACAGGGAGAAACACCATATATTTT
D gene: TRBD1
J gene: TRBJ1-3
V gene: TRBV11-2
clone size: few

CDR3 protein: CSGTVGRGGYTF
CDR3 DNA: TGCAGCGGAACCGTAGGGAGGGGCGGCTACACCTTC
D gene: .
J gene: TRBJ1-2
V gene: TRBV29-1
clone size: .

CDR3 protein: CASLRDRGTDTQYF
CDR3 DNA: TGTGCCAGCCTCAGGGACAGGGGGACAGATACGCAGTATTTT
D gene: TRBD1
J gene: TRBJ2-3
V gene: TRBV11-2
clone size: few

CDR3 protein: CSASAGQGNTEAFF
CDR3 DNA: TGCAGTGCTAGCGCAGGACAGGGGAACACTGAAGCTTTCTTT
D gene: TRBD1
J gene: TRBJ1-1
V gene: TRBV20-1
clone size: .

CDR3 protein: CASSPGRVNIQYF
CDR3 DNA: TGTGCCAGCAGCCCCGGACGGGTTAACATTCAGTACTTC
D gene: .
J gene: TRBJ2-4
V gene: TRBV5-6
clone size: few

CDR3 protein: CASSYRDNSYEQYF
CDR3 DNA: TGTGCCAGCAGCTACCGGGACAACTCCTACGAGCAGTACTTC
D gene: .
J gene: TRBJ2-7
V gene: TRBV7-2
clone size: .

CDR3 protein: CASSGDGRIEAFF
CDR3 DNA: TGTGCCAGCAGCGGGGACGGGAGGATTGAAGCTTTCTTT
D gene: .
J gene: TRBJ1-1
V gene: TRBV12-3/TRBV12-4
clone size: .

CDR3 protein: CASSQAWRYQETQYF
CDR3 DNA: TGCGCCAGCAGCCAAGCATGGCGTTACCAAGAGACCCAGTACTTC
D gene: .
J gene: TRBJ2-5
V gene: TRBV4-3
clone size: few

CDR3 protein: CASSYWTSGYNEQFF
CDR3 DNA: TGTGCCAGCAGCTATTGGACTAGCGGCTACAATGAGCAGTTCTTC
D gene: TRBD2
J gene: TRBJ2-1
V gene: TRBV7-6
clone size: few

CDR3 protein: CASSPRQGEYNEQFF
CDR3 DNA: TGTGCCAGCTCACCCCGACAGGGGGAATACAATGAGCAGTTCTTC
D gene: TRBD1
J gene: TRBJ2-1
V gene: TRBV18
clone size: many

CDR3 protein: CASSLGPGTRSNQPQHF
CDR3 DNA: TGTGCCAGCAGCTTGGGACCCGGGACACGGAGCAATCAGCCCCAGCATTTT
D gene: .
J gene: TRBJ1-5
V gene: TRBV5-6
clone size: .

CDR3 protein: CASSSGGGIYGYTF
CDR3 DNA: TGTGCCAGCAGCTCGGGGGGGGGCATCTATGGCTACACCTTC
D gene: .
J gene: TRBJ1-2
V gene: TRBV7-6
clone size: few

CDR3 protein: CASSTNLGNTGELFF
CDR3 DNA: TGTGCCAGCAGCACGAACCTAGGGAACACCGGGGAGCTGTTTTTT
D gene: .
J gene: TRBJ2-2
V gene: TRBV7-2
clone size: few

CDR3 protein: CASSGLAGGPSYEQYF
CDR3 DNA: TGTGCCAGCAGTGGACTAGCGGGAGGCCCCTCCTACGAGCAGTACTTC
D gene: TRBD2
J gene: TRBJ2-7
V gene: TRBV6-1
clone size: few

CDR3 protein: CASSPNGGSYEQYF
CDR3 DNA: TGCGCCAGCAGCCCTAATGGCGGGAGTTACGAGCAGTACTTC
D gene: TRBD2
J gene: TRBJ2-7
V gene: TRBV5-1
clone size: few

CDR3 protein: CASSSMGLETDTQYF
CDR3 DNA: TGTGCCAGCAGTTCAATGGGACTAGAAACAGATACGCAGTATTTT
D gene: TRBD2
J gene: TRBJ2-3
V gene: TRBV27
clone size: few

CDR3 protein: CASSADRTYRSEAFF
CDR3 DNA: TGTGCCAGCAGTGCGGACAGGACCTATCGGTCTGAAGCTTTCTTT
D gene: TRBD1
J gene: TRBJ1-1
V gene: TRBV6-2/TRBV6-3
clone size: .

CDR3 protein: CASSLARNSQTQYF
CDR3 DNA: TGTGCCAGCAGTTTAGCGCGGAACAGCCAGACCCAGTACTTC
D gene: .
J gene: TRBJ2-5
V gene: TRBV12-3/TRBV12-4
clone size: few

CDR3 protein: CASSLDRLNNSPLHF
CDR3 DNA: TGTGCCAGCAGTTTAGATCGACTGAATAATTCACCCCTCCACTTT
D gene: .
J gene: TRBJ1-6
V gene: TRBV27
clone size: few

CDR3 protein: CASSRGLGGYNEQFF
CDR3 DNA: TGTGCCAGCTCGCGTGGGCTGGGAGGATACAATGAGCAGTTCTTC
D gene: .
J gene: TRBJ2-1
V gene: TRBV18
clone size: .